This entry is about one T cell receptor beta chain. Germline CDR1 is SNHLY and CDR2 is FYNNEI. There are 14 residues in the CDR3. V lost 7 bases to trimming and J lost 9 bases, with 19 bases between them. The method was immunoSEQ multiplex PCR; TCRdb's version includes in-frame clones alone and lacks a portion of them. The sample lists 110,000 to 150,000 clones; roughly 90% were seen once. These data come from a study of T cell responses to AZD1222 COVID-19 vaccine. V usage is TRBV2 and J usage is TRBJ2-1, with D perhaps matching TRBD2 (5 bases). This receptor was taken from an adult in good health. The starting material was peripheral blood, obtained on day 0 of AZD1222 vaccination. The CDR3 protein is CASKGSSRLSEQFF. The CDR3 DNA sequence: TGTGCCAGCAAAGGGAGCTCACGATTGAGTGAGCAGTTCTTC.